This TCR beta chain derives from a study of T cells in Graves' hyperthyroidism and ophthalmopathy. General study findings and limits: Most thyroid clonotypes expanded above 0.001 appeared in blood too.

It was RNA transcripts that yielded the amplified TCR beta CDR3 regions. The HTBI primer set was used in a first-round RT-PCR of the TCR CDR3. From the multiplex PCR reads, TCRdb called clonotypes with MiXCR, one entry per CDR3 protein. The repertoire holds nearly 600,000 distinct CDR3 sequences, with about 15% as singletons. J gave up 6 bases and V 2 bases, and 6 bases lay outside the gene matches. CDR1 SGHTA and CDR2 FQGNSA come from the germline V gene. The CDR3 extends over 15 amino acids. Ten or more counts support this clonotype. The antigen is undetermined. This TCR was sampled from a woman aged 30 to 39 with Graves' hyperthyroidism that later progressed to Graves' ophthalmopathy. The genes are TRBV7-2 and TRBJ2-7; TRBD2 agrees at 11 bases. What was sequenced was blood. CDR3 nucleotide sequence: TGTGCCAGCAGCTTACTGGGACTAGCGGTAGGCGAGCAGTACTTC. Its protein product is CASSLLGLAVGEQYF.